One T cell receptor beta chain is described in this entry. What it binds is unknown. The data belong to a study of graft-versus-host responses after intestinal transplantation. Study information: Recipients across the board were started on anti-thymocyte globulin induction, then kept on tacrolimus and steroids for two to four years.

Study observations and caveats: GvH clones were found in recipient marrow; some appeared first in ileum or blood. There was an association between peak levels of circulating GvH clones and early post-transplant HvG declines.

TCRdb's copy holds only in-frame clones and misses some; the assay was immunoSEQ multiplex PCR. This sample has fewer than 150,000 clones, with 90% to 95% found just once. This CDR3 contains 14 residues. Germline V gives CDR1 LGHNT, CDR2 FRNRAP. J lost 4 bases, V lost 6 bases, and 4 bases had no gene match. This material consisted of unstimulated CD4+ T cells sorted from spleen or lymph node cells, taken before intestinal transplant. This sequence joins TRBV12-5 and TRBJ2-1, with 9 bases that match TRBD1. The TCR was taken from a human donor who received an intestinal transplant. The CDR3 loop reads CASGRQGVYNEQFF. The CDR3 bases are TGTGCTAGTGGCCGACAGGGGGTTTACAATGAGCAGTTCTTC.